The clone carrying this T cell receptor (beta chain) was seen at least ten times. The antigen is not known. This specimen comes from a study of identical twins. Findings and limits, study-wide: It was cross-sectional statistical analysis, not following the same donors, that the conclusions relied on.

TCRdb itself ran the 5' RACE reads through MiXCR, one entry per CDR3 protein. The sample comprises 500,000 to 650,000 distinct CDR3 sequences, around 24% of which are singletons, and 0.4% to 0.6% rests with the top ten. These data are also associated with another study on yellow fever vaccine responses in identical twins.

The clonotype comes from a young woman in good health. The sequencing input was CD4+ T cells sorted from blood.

CDR3 DNA sequence: TGCAGTGCTAGGGAAGAAGTAGAGACCCAGTACTTC. This sequence encodes CSAREEVETQYF. V gene TRBV20-1 combines with J gene TRBJ2-5; the D is unclear. The CDR3 runs to 12 residues. Trimming took 3 bases from V and 4 from J, leaving 9 bases between them. Germline-derived CDR1 and CDR2 are DFQATT and SNEGSKA (reference sequence).